These T cell receptor beta chains were read from a single sample in a study of a mutant IDH1 vaccine in newly diagnosed glioma. These TCRs are of unknown antigen specificity. The assay was immunoSEQ multiplex PCR, and TCRdb's table has in-frame clones only and misses some. The sample gives around 50,000 clones, 88% of which show up once; more than 5.5% is in the top ten. Material: PBMCs, obtained from a glioma patient whose treatment included an IDH1 peptide vaccine. The receptors shown here come from a woman aged 40 to 55 with glioma. CDR3s include the opening cysteine and the closing phenylalanine or tryptophan. Fields, in order: D gene, clone size, V gene, J gene, CDR3 protein, CDR3 DNA. D genes are given only for firm matches. Some rows mark clone size as missing; the rest say once, few, many or name a class of expanded clone.

>TRBD2|once|TRBV7-2|TRBJ2-2
CASSLVPSGGPVNTGELFF
TGTGCCAGCAGCTTAGTTCCTAGCGGGGGGCCCGTGAACACCGGGGAGCTGTTTTTT
>NA|NA|TRBV5-6|TRBJ1-1
CASRQGGTEAFF
TGTGCCAGCAGACAAGGGGGCACTGAAGCTTTCTTT
>NA|NA|TRBV28|TRBJ2-2
CASSLWSTGELFF
TGTGCCAGCAGTTTATGGAGCACCGGGGAGCTGTTTTTT
>TRBD1|NA|TRBV4-3|TRBJ1-4
CASSQDPFMGQGVGEKLFF
TGCGCCAGCAGCCAAGATCCGTTCATGGGACAGGGGGTTGGTGAAAAACTGTTTTTT
>NA|few|TRBV28|TRBJ2-3
CASSLGTASTDTQYF
TGTGCCAGCAGTTTAGGTACTGCTAGCACAGATACGCAGTATTTT
>NA|NA|TRBV7-7|TRBJ1-4
CASSLGLGEKLFF
TGTGCTAGCAGCTTAGGATTGGGTGAAAAACTGTTTTTT
>NA|NA|TRBV12-5|TRBJ2-5
CASGLVLGGQGQETQYF
TGTGCTAGTGGTTTGGTGTTGGGCGGTCAGGGACAAGAGACCCAGTACTTC
>NA|NA|TRBV6-5|TRBJ2-1
CASSPSDKHNEQFF
TGTGCCAGCAGTCCATCGGACAAACACAATGAGCAGTTCTTC
>NA|NA|TRBV6-1|TRBJ1-5
CASKKGQQNQPQHF
TGTGCCAGCAAGAAGGGCCAACAAAATCAGCCCCAGCATTTT
>NA|few|TRBV30|TRBJ2-3
CAWSITPIPTDTQYF
TGTGCCTGGAGTATAACCCCGATACCGACAGATACGCAGTATTTT
>NA|NA|TRBV14|TRBJ2-3
CASAPLGAREITDTQYF
TGTGCCAGCGCCCCGCTTGGGGCGCGGGAAATCACAGATACGCAGTATTTT
>NA|NA|TRBV19|TRBJ1-5
CASSHRAGNQPQHF
TGTGCCAGTAGTCACAGGGCGGGAAATCAGCCCCAGCATTTT
>NA|NA|TRBV6-5|TRBJ2-5
CATKSLLGSGETQYF
TGTGCCACTAAGAGTCTCTTGGGGTCAGGGGAGACCCAGTACTTC
>NA|NA|TRBV5-5|TRBJ2-5
CASSYGGSETQYF
TGTGCCAGCAGCTACGGAGGGTCGGAGACCCAGTACTTC
>NA|NA|TRBV27|TRBJ2-2
CASSFRDPRGGELFF
TGTGCCAGCAGTTTCCGGGACCCTCGTGGCGGGGAGCTGTTTTTT
>TRBD1|NA|TRBV30|TRBJ2-2
CAWSARTGHTGELFF
TGTGCCTGGAGTGCACGGACAGGGCACACCGGGGAGCTGTTTTTT
>NA|NA|TRBV7-2|TRBJ2-5
CASSLWDAPQETQYF
TGTGCCAGCAGCTTATGGGACGCACCACAAGAGACCCAGTACTTC
>NA|NA|TRBV27|TRBJ2-1
CASSLGQGSYNEQFF
TGTGCCAGCAGTTTGGGGCAGGGTTCCTACAATGAGCAGTTCTTC
>TRBD1|NA|TRBV23-1|TRBJ2-3
CAQPEEKGAIDPTHTQYF
TGCGCCCAACCTGAGGAGAAGGGGGCGATAGATCCGACGCATACGCAGTATTTT
>NA|once|TRBV7-8|TRBJ2-7
CASSLRSVSYEQYF
TGTGCCAGCAGCTTACGGTCGGTCTCCTACGAGCAGTACTTC
>TRBD1|few|TRBV5-4|TRBJ2-7
CASSSPGQATRREQYF
TGTGCCAGCAGCTCCCCTGGACAGGCTACGCGGAGGGAGCAGTACTTC
>NA|NA|TRBV28|TRBJ1-5
CASSLFGGYGNQPQHF
TGTGCCAGCAGTTTATTTGGGGGCTACGGCAATCAGCCCCAGCATTTT
>NA|NA|TRBV9|TRBJ2-1
CASSVGGSNYNEQFF
TGTGCCAGCAGCGTAGGGGGATCAAACTACAATGAGCAGTTCTTC